This T cell receptor beta chain was sequenced for a study of regulatory T cells in long-lasting Graves disease. Relying on iRepertoire HTBI primers and Arm-PCR of CDR3 regions, the team built TCR beta libraries. TCRdb passed the multiplex PCR reads through MiXCR, listing each CDR3 protein once. The sample has around 400,000 distinct CDR3 sequences; 15% to 19% are singletons. Time point described: newly diagnosed GD, antithyroid drugs for less than 3 months. PBMC RNA served as the TCR library source. This clonotype was observed many times. V was cut by 1 base and J by 5 bases, with 16 bases left in between. The CDR3 runs to 16 residues. The germline V gene has CDR1 MDHEN and CDR2 SYDVKM.

Here the sequenced sample was peripheral blood mononuclear cells (PBMCs), taken at new diagnosis, from a patient treated with antithyroid drugs. This TCR was sampled from a female donor with Graves disease. J is TRBJ2-3 and V is TRBV28; D is possibly TRBD1 (6 bases). The CDR3 region has the DNA TGTGCCAGCAGTTTATATTCCGCGGACAGCCAAGATACGCAGTATTTT. It is translated as CASSLYSADSQDTQYF. Together with reference TRBV28 and TRBJ2-3, the CDR3 gives the full variable domain: DVKVTQSSRYLVKRTGEKVFLECVQDMDHENMFWYRQDPGLGLRLIYFSYDVKMKEKGDIPEGYSVSREKKERFSLILESASTNQTSMYLCASSLYSADSQDTQYFGPGTRLTVL.